This T cell receptor beta chain is drawn from a study of blood T cell repertoires in COVID-19. Sequencing used immunoSEQ multiplex PCR; TCRdb keeps in-frame clones, though not all of them. The data hold 110,000 to 150,000 clones, with 65% to 90% observed a single time. V gave up 5 bases and J gave up 4 bases, with 12 bases separating them. The CDR3 contains 14 residues. Germline values: CDR1 SGHTA, CDR2 FQGNSA. The sample comprised peripheral blood. V is TRBV7-2 and J is TRBJ1-5; TRBD1 might be the D (6 bases). This TCR was recovered from a man between 60 and 75 years old with active or convalescent COVID-19. The CDR3, as DNA: TGTGCCAGCAGCCTCGGGACACTTAATCAGCCCCAGCATTTT. Protein sequence: CASSLGTLNQPQHF.